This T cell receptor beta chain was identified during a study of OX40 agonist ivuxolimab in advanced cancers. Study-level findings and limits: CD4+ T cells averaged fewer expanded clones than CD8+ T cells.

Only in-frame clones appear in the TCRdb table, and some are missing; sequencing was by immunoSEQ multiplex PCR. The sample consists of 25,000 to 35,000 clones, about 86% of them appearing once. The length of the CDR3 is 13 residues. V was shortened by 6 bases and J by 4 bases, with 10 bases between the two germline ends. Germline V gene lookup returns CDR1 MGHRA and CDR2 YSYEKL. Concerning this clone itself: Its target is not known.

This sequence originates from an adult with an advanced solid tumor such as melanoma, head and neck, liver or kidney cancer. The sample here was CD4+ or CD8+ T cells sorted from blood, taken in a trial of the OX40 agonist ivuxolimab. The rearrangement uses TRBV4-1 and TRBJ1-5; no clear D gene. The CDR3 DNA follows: TGCGCCAGCAGTGTTAATTCAAATCAGCCCCAGCATTTT. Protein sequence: CASSVNSNQPQHF.